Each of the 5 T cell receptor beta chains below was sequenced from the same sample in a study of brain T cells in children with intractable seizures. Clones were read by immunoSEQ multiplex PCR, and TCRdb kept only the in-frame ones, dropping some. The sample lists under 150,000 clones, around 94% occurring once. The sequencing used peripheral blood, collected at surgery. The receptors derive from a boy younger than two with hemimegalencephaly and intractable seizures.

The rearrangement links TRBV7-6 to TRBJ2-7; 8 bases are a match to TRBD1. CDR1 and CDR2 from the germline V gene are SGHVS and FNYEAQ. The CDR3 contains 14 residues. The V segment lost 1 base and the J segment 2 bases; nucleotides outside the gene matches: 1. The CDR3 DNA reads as TGTGCCAGCAGCTTAGGGACAGGGACCTACGAGCAGTACTTC. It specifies CASSLGTGTYEQYF.

CDR3 sequence (DNA): TGTGCCAGCAGTTCGGGGACAGGGGGCTTGAACACTGAAGCTTTCTTT. Translating it yields CASSSGTGGLNTEAFF. The chain links TRBV6-2 or TRBV6-3 to TRBJ1-1; 12 bases align to TRBD1. CDR1 and CDR2 (germline): MNHEY, SVGEGT. The CDR3 loop spans 16 amino acids. The V gene end was trimmed by 4 bases and the J gene end by 0 bases; junction bases not matched to a gene: 3.

This CDR3 is CASSSQLTANTGELFF. The CDR3 coding sequence is TGCGCCAGCAGCTCACAGTTAACCGCTAACACCGGGGAGCTGTTTTTT. This sequence joins TRBV5-1 and TRBJ2-2; D uncertain. Trimming shortened V by 3 bases and J by 2 bases, and 14 bases separated the two germline ends. CDR3 length: 16 amino acids. Germline CDR1 and CDR2: SGHRS and YFSETQ.

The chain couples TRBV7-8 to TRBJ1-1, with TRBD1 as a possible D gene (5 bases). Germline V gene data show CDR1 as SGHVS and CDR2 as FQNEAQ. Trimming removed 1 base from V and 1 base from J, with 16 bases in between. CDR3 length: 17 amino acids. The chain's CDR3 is CASSLDGGDHQNTEAFF. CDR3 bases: TGTGCCAGCAGCTTAGACGGGGGAGATCATCAGAACACTGAAGCTTTCTTT.

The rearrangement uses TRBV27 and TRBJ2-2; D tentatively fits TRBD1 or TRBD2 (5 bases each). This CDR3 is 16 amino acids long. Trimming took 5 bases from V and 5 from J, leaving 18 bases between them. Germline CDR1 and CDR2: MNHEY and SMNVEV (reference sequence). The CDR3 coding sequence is TGTGCCAGCAGTCATCTCGGGGCGCCTGGGACCGGGGAGCTGTTTTTT. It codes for CASSHLGAPGTGELFF.